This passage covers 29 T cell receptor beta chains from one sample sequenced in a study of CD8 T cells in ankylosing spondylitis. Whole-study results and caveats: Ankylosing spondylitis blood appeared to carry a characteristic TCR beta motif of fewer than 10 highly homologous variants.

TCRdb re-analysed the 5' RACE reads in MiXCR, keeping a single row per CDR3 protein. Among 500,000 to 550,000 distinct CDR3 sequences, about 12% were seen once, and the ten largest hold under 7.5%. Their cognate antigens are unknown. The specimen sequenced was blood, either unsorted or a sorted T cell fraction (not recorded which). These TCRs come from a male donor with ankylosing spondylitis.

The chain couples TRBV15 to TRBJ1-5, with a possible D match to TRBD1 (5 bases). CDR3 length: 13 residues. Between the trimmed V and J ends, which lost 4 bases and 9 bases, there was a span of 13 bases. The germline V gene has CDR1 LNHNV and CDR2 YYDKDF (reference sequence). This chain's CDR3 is CATSTGTPWPQHF. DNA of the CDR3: TGTGCCACCAGCACAGGGACTCCGTGGCCCCAGCATTTT.

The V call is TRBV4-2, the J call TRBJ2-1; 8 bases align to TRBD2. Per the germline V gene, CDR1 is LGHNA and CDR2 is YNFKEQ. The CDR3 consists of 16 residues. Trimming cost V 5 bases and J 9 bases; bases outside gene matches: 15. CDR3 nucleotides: TGTGCCAGCAGCTCGAACAGTCCATCCCGGGGGGGTGAGCAGTTCTTC. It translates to CASSSNSPSRGGEQFF.

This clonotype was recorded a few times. CDR3 in amino acids: CASIHTGGGQPQHF. CDR3 DNA: TGTGCCAGCATACACACAGGGGGCGGTCAGCCCCAGCATTTT. The V call is TRBV12-3 or TRBV12-4, the J call TRBJ1-5, with 9 bases fitting TRBD1. V dropped 7 bases and J dropped 6; count of bases not matched to a gene: 7. The CDR3 loop spans 14 amino acids.

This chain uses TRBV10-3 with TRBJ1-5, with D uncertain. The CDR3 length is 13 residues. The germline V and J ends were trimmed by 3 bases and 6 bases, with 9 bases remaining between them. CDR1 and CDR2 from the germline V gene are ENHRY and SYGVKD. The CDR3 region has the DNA TGTGCCATCAGTGAAGGGATTGGTCAGCCCCAGCATTTT. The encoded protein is CAISEGIGQPQHF.

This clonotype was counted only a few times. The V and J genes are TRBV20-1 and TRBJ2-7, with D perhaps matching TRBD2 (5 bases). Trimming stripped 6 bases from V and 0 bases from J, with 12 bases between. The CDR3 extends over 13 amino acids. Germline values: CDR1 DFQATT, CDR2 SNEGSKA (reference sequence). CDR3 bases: TGCAGTGCCCCGGGATGGGACTCCTACGAGCAGTACTTC. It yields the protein CSAPGWDSYEQYF.

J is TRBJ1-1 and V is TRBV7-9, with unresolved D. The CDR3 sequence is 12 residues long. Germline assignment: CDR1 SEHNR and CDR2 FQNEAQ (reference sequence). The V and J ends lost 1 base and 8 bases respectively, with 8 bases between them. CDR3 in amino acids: CASSLEELEAFF. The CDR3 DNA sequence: TGTGCCAGCAGCTTAGAAGAACTAGAAGCTTTCTTT.

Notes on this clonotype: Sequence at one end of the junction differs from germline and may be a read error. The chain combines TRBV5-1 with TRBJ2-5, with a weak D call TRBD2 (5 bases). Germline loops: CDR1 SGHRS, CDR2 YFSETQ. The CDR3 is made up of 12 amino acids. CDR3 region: CASSPGRGTPYF. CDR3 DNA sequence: TGCGCCAGCAGCCCCGGACGGGGAACCCCGTACTTC.

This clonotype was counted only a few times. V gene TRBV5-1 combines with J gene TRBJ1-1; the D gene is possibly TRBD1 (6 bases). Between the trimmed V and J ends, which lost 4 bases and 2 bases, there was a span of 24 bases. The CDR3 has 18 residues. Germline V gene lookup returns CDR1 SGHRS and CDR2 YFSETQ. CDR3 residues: CASSEVRGSSGINTEAFF. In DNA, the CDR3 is TGCGCCAGCAGCGAAGTTAGGGGGAGTTCCGGGATAAACACTGAAGCTTTCTTT.

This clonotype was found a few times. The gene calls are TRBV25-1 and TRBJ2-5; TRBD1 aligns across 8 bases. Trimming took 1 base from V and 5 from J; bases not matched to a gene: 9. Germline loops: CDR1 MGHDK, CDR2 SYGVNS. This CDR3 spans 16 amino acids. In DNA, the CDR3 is TGTGCCAGCAGTGAATTCGGACAGGGAGAGGCGGAGACCCAGTACTTC. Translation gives CASSEFGQGEAETQYF.

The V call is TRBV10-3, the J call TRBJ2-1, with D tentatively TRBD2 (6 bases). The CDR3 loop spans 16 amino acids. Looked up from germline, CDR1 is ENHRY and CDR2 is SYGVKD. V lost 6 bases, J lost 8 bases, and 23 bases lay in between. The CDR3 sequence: CAIRDPFPPEGYEQFF. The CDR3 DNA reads TGTGCCATCAGGGACCCCTTCCCCCCGGAGGGATATGAGCAGTTCTTC.

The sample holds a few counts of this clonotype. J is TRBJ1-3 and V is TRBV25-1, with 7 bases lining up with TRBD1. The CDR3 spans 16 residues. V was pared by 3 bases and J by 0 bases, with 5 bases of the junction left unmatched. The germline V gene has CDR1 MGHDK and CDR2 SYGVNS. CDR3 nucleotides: TGTGCCAGCAGTGACCACAGGGGAAACTCTGGAAACACCATATATTTT. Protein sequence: CASSDHRGNSGNTIYF.

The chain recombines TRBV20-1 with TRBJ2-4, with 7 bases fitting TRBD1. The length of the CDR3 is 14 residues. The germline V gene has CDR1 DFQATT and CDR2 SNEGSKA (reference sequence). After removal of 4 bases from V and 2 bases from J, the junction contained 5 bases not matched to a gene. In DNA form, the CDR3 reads TGCAGTGCTACACTGACAGGGTCCAAAAACATTCAGTACTTC. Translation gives CSATLTGSKNIQYF.

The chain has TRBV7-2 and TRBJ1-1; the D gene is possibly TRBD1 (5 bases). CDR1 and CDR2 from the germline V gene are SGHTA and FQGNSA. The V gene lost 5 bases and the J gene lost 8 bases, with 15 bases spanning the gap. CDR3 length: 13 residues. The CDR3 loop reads CASSLQGLPEAFF. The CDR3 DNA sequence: TGTGCCAGCAGCCTGCAGGGTCTGCCCGAAGCTTTCTTT.

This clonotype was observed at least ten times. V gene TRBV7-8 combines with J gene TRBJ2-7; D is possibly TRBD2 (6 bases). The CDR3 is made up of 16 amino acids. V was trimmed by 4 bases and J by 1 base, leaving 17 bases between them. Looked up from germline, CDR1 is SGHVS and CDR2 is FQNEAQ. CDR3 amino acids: CASSSLRREESYEQYF. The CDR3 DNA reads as TGTGCCAGCAGCTCCCTCAGGAGGGAGGAATCCTACGAGCAGTACTTC.

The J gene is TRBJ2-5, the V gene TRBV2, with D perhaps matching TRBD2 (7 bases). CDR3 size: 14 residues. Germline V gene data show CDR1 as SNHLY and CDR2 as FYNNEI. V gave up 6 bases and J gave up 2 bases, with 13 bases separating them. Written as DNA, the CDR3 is TGTGCCAGCAGGCCGAGGGGGGGGCAAGAGACCCAGTACTTC. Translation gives CASRPRGGQETQYF.

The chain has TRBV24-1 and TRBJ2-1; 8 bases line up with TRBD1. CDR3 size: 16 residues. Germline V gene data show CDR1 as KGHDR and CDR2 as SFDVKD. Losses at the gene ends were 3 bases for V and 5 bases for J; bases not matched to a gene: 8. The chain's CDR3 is CATSDTRGQVHNEQFF. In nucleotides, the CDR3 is TGTGCCACCAGTGATACCCGGGGACAGGTCCACAATGAGCAGTTCTTC.

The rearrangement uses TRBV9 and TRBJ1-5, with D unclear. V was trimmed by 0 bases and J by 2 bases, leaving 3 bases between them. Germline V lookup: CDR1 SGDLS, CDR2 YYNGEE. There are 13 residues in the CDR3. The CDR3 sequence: CASSVDGNQPQHF. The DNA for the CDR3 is TGTGCCAGCAGCGTAGACGGCAATCAGCCCCAGCATTTT.

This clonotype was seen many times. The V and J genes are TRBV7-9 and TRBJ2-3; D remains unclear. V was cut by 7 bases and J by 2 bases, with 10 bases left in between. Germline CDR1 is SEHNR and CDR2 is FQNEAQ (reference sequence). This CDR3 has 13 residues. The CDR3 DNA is TGTGCCAGCATGGCTACACACACAGATACGCAGTATTTT. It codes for CASMATHTDTQYF.

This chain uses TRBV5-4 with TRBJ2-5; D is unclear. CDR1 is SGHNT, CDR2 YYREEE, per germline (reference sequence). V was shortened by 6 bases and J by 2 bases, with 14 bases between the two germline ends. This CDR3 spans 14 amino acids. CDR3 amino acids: CASTPDPEQETQYF. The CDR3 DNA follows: TGTGCCAGCACCCCGGATCCAGAACAAGAGACCCAGTACTTC.

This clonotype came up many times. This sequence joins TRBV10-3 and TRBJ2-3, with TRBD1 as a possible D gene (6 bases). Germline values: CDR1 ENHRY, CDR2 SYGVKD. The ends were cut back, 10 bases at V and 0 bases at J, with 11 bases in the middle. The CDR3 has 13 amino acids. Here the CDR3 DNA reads TGTGCCACTTCGGACAGCAGCACAGATACGCAGTATTTT. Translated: CATSDSSTDTQYF.

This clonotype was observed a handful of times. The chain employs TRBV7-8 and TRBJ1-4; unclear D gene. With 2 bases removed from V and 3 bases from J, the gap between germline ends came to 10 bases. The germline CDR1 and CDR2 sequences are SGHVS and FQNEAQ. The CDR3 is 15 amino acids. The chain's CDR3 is CASSLRRASNEKLFF. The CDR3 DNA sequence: TGTGCCAGCAGCTTAAGGAGGGCCTCTAATGAAAAACTGTTTTTT.

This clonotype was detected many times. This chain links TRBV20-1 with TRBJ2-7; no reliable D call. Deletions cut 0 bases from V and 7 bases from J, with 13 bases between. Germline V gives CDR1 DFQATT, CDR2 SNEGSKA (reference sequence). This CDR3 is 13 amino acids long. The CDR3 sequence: CSARDPSSWEQYF. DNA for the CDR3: TGCAGTGCTAGAGATCCCTCGTCGTGGGAGCAGTACTTC.

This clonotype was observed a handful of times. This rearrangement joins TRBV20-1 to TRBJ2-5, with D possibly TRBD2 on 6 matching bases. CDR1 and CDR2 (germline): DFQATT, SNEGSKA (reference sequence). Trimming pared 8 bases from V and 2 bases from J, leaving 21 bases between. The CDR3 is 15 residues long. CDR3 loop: CSPKSPGLRQETQYF. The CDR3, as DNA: TGCAGTCCAAAATCGCCGGGACTTAGACAAGAGACCCAGTACTTC.

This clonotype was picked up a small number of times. In DNA form, the CDR3 reads TGTGCCAGCAGTTTTGAGGTCGTCGGGGCCAAAAACATTCAGTACTTC. Translation: CASSFEVVGAKNIQYF. This chain connects TRBV6-5 to TRBJ2-4; no firm D call. V gave up 4 bases and J gave up 1 base, with 14 bases separating them. The CDR3 loop spans 16 amino acids. Germline lookup yields CDR1 MNHEY and CDR2 SVGAGI.

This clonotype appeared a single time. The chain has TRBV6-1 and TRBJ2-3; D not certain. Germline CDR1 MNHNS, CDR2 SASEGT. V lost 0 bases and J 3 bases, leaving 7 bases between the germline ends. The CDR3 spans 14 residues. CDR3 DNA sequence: TGTGCCAGCAGTGAAGCGAGGACGACAGATACGCAGTATTTT. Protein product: CASSEARTTDTQYF.

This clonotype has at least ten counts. CDR3: CASTLRLVGTGELFF. DNA for the CDR3: TGTGCCAGCACCCTCCGACTAGTGGGCACCGGGGAGCTGTTTTTT. This chain joins TRBV12-3 or TRBV12-4 and TRBJ2-2, with D maybe TRBD2 (6 bases). The CDR3 loop spans 15 amino acids. V dropped 7 bases and J dropped 4 bases, with 16 bases sitting between them.

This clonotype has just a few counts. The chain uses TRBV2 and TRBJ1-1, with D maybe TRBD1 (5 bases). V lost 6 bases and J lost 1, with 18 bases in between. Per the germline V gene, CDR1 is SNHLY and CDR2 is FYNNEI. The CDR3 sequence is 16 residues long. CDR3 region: CASSERGRPANTEAFF. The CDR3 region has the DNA TGTGCCAGCAGCGAAAGGGGCCGTCCGGCGAACACTGAAGCTTTCTTT. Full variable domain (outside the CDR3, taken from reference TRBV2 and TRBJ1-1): EPEVTQTPSHQVTQMGQEVILRCVPISNHLYFYWYRQILGQKVEFLVSFYNNEISEKSEIFDDQFSVERPDGSNFTLKIRSTKLEDSAMYFCASSERGRPANTEAFFGQGTRLTVV.

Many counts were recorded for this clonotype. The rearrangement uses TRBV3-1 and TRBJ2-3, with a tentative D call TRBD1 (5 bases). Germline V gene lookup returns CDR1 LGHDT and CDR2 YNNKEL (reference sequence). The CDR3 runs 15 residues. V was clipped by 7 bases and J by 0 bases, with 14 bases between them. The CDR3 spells CASNHQGTSTDTQYF. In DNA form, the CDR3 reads TGTGCCAGCAACCATCAGGGCACTAGCACAGATACGCAGTATTTT.

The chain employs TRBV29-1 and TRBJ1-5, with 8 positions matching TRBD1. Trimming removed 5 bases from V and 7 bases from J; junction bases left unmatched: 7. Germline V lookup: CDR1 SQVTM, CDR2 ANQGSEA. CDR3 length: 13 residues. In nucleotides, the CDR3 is TGCAGCGTTCGGCCAGGGGGCGGACAGCCCCAGCATTTT. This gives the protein CSVRPGGGQPQHF.